This TCR beta chain derives from a study of Graves' ophthalmopathy and Graves' hyperthyroidism. Study-wide points: For separating ophthalmopathy from stable hyperthyroidism, a 13-signature model gave roughly 90% sensitivity and about 80% specificity.

Having ophthalmopathy, the donors showed moderate-to-severe activity, CAS ≥3 and NOSPECS ≥4, with disease lasting under 3 months. Diagnosis relied on clinical symptoms, serum thyroxine, TRAb, thyroid ultrasound and orbital computed tomography. This clonotype was detected many times. Its antigen is unknown. The authors amplified TCR beta CDR3 regions, and they did so from RNA transcripts for repertoire sequencing. RT-PCR in the first round used HTBI primers; a second-round multiplex PCR followed. TCRdb analysed the multiplex PCR reads with MiXCR anew, one entry per CDR3 protein. The sample contains 450,000 or so distinct CDR3 sequences, 13% to 15% of which appear only once. This CDR3 contains 14 residues. V was pared by 9 bases and J by 7 bases, with 19 bases between.

This TCR was recovered from a woman aged 25 to 39 with Graves' ophthalmopathy. Input material: blood. The rearrangement uses TRBV12-3 or TRBV12-4 and TRBJ1-5; D gene unclear. CDR3 loop: CASSGDGVLQPQHF. The CDR3 nucleotides are TGTGCCAGTTCGGGAGACGGAGTTTTACAGCCCCAGCATTTT.